This T cell receptor (beta chain) was documented in a study of Ad26.COV2.S vaccination and SARS-CoV-2 variants. Findings of the study overall: Total T cell responses were possibly underestimated by TCR breadth and depth analyses.

CDR3 length: 14 amino acids. The V end was cut by 6 bases, the J end by 1 base, with 10 bases between. CDR1 and CDR2 (germline): MNHEY, SVGAGI. Regarding this clone: What it binds is unknown.

Sequencing used immunoSEQ multiplex PCR; TCRdb keeps in-frame clones, though not all of them. The top ten clones hold 5.5% of a sample with about 330,000 clones, about 90% of them seen once. Described treatment: some 20 received Ad26.COV2.S at low or high dose, single or two shots; roughly five received placebo; per-sample allocation not given. At day 63 after the first vaccine or placebo injection, samples were drawn. Wuhan-strain spike was delivered by a replication-incompetent Ad26 vector. The receptor comes from a person aged 18-65 years who received the Ad26.COV2.S COVID-19 vaccine or a placebo. The sample was peripheral blood, taken in a trial of Ad26.COV2.S vaccine versus placebo. The chain has TRBV6-5 and TRBJ1-5; tentative D call: TRBD1 (5 bases). The CDR3: CASSMGRSNQPQHF. The CDR3 nucleotides are TGTGCCAGCAGCATGGGACGGAGCAATCAGCCCCAGCATTTT.